This TCR beta chain was identified in a study of blood T cell repertoires in COVID-19. Study processing details: By means of reference gene primer amplification, nucleated cell counts were estimated. Assay: immunoSEQ multiplex PCR; the TCRdb copy retains only in-frame clones and omits some. Clone size and V and J calls were adopted from that table, with D and trimming inferred from the DNA. This table holds roughly 100,000 clones, about 77% found once. CDR3 length: 14 amino acids. J lost 6 bases, V lost 5 bases, and 7 bases had no gene match. From germline, CDR1 is MDHEN and CDR2 SYDVKM. The V and J genes are TRBV28 and TRBJ2-7; 10 bases align to TRBD2. This receptor was identified in a woman aged 80 or older with acute or convalescent COVID-19. Sequencing used peripheral blood. DNA for the CDR3: TGTGCCAGCAGTCCTAGCGGGAGAGCTGGCGAGCAGTACTTC. The encoded protein is CASSPSGRAGEQYF.